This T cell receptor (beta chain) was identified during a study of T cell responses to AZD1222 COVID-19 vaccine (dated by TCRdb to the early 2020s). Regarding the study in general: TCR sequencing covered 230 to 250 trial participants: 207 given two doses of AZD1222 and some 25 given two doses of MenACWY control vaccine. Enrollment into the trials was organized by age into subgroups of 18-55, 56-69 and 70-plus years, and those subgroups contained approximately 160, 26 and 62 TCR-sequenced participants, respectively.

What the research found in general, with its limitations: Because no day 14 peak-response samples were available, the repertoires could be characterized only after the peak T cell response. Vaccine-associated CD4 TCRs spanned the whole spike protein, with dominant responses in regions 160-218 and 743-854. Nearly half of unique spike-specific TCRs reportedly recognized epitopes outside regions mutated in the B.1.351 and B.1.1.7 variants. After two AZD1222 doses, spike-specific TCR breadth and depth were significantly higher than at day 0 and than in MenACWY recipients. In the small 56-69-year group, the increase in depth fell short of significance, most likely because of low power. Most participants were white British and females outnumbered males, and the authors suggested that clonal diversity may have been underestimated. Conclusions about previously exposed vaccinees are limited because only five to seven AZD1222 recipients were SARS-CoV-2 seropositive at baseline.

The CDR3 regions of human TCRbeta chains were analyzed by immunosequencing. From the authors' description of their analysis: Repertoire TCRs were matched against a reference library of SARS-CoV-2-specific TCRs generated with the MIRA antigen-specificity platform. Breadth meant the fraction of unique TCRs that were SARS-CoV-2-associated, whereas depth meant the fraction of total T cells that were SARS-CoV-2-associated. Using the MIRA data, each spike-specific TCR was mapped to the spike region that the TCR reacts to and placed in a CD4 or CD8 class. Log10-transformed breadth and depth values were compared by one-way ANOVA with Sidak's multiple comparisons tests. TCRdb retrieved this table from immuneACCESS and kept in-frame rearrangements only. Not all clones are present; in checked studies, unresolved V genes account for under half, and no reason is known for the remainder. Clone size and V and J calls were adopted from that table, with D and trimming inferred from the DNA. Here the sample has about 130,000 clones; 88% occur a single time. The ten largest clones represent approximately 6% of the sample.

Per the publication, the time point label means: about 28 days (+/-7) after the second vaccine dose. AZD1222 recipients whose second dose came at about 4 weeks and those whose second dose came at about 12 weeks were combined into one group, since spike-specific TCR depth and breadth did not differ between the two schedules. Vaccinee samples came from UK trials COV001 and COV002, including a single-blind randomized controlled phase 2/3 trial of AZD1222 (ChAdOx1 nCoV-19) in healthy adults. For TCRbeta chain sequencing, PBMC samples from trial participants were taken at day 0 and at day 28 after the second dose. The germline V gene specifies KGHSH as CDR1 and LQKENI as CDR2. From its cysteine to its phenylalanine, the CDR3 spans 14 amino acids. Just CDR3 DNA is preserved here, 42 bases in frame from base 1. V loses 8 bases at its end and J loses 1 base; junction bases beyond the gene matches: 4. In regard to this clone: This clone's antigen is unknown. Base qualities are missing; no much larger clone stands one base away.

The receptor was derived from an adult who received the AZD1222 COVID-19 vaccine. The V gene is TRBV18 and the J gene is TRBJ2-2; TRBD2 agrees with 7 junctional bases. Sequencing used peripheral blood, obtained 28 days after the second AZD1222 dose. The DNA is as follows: TGTGCCAGCCTACGCGGGGGGAACACCGGGGAGCTGTTTTTT. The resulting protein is CASLRGGNTGELFF.